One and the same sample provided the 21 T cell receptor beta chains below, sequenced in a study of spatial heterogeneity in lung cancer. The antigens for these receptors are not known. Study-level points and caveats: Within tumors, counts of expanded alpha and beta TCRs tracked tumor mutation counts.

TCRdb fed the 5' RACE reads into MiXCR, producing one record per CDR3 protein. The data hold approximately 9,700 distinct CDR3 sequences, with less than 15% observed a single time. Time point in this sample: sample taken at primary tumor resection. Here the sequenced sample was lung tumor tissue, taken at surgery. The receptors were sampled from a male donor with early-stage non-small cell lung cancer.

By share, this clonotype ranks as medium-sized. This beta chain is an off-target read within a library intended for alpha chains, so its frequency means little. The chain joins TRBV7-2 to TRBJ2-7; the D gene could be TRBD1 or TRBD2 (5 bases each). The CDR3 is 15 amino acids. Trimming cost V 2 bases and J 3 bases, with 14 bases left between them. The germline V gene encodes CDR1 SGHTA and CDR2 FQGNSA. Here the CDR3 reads CASSLSPGTNYEQYF. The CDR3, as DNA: TGTGCCAGCAGCTTATCCCCCGGGACGAACTACGAGCAGTACTTC. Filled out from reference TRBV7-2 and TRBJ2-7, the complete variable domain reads GAGVSQSPSNKVTEKGKDVELRCDPISGHTALYWYRQSLGQGLEFLIYFQGNSAPDKSGLPSDRFSAERTGGSVSTLTIQRTQQEDSAVYLCASSLSPGTNYEQYFGPGTRLTVT.

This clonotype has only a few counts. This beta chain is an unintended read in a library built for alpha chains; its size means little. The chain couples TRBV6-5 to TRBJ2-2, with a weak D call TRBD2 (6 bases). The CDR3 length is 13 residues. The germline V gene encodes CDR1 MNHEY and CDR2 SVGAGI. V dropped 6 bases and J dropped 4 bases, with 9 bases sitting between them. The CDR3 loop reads CASRASVTGELFF. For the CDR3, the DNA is TGTGCCAGCAGGGCTAGCGTCACCGGGGAGCTGTTTTTT.

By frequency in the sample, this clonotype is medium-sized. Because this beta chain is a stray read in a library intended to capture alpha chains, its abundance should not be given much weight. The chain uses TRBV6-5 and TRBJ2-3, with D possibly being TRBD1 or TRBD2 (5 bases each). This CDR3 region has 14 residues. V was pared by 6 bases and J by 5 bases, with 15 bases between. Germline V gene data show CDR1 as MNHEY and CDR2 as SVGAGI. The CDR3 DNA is TGTGCCAGCAGCCCCCGGGGCCCAGAAGATACGCAGTATTTT. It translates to CASSPRGPEDTQYF.

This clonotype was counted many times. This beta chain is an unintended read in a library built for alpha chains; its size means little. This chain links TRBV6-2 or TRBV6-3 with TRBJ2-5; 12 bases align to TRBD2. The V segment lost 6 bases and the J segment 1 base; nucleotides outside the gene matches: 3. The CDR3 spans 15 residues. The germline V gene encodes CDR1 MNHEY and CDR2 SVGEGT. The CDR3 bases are TGTGCCAGCAGCGGGACTAGCGGGTTCCAAGAGACCCAGTACTTC. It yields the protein CASSGTSGFQETQYF.

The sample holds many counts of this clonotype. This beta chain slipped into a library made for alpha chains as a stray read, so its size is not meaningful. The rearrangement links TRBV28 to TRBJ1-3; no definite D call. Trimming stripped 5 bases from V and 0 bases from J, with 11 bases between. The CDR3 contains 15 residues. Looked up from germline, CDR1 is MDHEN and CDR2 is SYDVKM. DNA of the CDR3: TGTGCCAGCAGTCCACCACATGACTCTGGAAACACCATATATTTT. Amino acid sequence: CASSPPHDSGNTIYF.

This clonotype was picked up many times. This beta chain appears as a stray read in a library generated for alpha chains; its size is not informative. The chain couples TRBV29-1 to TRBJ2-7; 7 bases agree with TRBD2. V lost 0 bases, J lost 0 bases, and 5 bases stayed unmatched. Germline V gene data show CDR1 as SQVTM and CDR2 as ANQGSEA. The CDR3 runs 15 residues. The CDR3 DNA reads TGCAGCGTTGAAGATCCGGGCGGGAGCTCCTACGAGCAGTACTTC. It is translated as CSVEDPGGSSYEQYF.

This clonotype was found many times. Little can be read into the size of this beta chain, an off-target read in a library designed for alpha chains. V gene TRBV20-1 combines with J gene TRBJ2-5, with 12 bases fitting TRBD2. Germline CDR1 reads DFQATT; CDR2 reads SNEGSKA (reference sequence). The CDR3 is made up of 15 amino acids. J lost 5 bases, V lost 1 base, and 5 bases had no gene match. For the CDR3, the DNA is TGCAGTGCTAGAGGCCCTAGCGGGAGGGGGGAGACCCAGTACTTC. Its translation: CSARGPSGRGETQYF.

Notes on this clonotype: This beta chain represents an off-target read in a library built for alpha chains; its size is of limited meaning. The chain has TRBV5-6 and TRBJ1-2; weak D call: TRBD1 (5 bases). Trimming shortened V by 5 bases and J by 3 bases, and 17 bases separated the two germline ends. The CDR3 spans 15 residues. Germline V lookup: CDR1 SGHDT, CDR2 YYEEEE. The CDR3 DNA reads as TGTGCCAGCAGAGGTTCGGCAGGGATGGACTATGGCTACACCTTC. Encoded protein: CASRGSAGMDYGYTF.

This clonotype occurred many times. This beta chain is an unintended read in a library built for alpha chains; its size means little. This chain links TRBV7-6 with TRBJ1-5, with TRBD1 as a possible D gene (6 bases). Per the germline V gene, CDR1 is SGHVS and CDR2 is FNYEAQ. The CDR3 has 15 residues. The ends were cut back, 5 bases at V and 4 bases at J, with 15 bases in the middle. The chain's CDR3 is CASSLDGQTNQPQHF. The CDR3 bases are TGTGCCAGCAGCCTGGATGGACAGACGAATCAGCCCCAGCATTTT.

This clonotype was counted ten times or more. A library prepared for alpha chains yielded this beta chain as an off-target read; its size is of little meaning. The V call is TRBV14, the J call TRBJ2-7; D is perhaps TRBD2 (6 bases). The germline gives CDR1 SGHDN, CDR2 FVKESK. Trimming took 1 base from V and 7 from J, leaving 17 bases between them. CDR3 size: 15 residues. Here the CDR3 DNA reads TGTGCCAGCAGCCAAGGCGGGACCGGCCCTTGGGAGCAGTACTTC. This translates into CASSQGGTGPWEQYF.

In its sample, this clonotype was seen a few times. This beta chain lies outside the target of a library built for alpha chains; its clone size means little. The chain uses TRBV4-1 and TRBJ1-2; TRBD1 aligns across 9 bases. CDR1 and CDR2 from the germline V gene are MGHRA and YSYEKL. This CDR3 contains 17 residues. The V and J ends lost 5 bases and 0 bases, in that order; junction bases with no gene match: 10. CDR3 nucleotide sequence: TGCGCCAGCAGCTCCGGGACAGGGCGGCCGGCTAACTATGGCTACACCTTC. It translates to CASSSGTGRPANYGYTF.

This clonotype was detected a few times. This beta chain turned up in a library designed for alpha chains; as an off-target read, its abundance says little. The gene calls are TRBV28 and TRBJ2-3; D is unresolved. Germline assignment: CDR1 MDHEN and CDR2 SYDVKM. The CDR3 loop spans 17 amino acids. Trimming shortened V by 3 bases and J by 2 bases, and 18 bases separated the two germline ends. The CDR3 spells CASSFHPTLVSTDTQYF. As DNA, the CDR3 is TGTGCCAGCAGTTTCCACCCGACGCTGGTGTCCACAGATACGCAGTATTTT.

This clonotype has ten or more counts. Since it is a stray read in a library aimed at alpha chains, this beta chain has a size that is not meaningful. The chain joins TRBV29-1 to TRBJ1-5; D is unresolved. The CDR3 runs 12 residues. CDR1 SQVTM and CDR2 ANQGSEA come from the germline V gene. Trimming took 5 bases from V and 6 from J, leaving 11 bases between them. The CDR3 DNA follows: TGCAGCGTTAGGGATCGGGGTCAGCCCCAGCATTTT. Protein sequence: CSVRDRGQPQHF.

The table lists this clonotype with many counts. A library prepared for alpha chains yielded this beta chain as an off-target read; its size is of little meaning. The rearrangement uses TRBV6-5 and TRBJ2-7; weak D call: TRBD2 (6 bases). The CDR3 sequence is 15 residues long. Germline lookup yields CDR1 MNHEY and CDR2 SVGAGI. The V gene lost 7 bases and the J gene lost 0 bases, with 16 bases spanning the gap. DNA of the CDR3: TGTGCCAGCACCGCGACGGGGGAGAGCTCCTACGAGCAGTACTTC. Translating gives CASTATGESSYEQYF.

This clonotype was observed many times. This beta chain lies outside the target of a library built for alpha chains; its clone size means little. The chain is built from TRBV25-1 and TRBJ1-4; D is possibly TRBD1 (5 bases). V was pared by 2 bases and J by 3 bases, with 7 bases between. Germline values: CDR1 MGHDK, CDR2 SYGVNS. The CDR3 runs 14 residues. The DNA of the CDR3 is TGTGCCAGCAGTGAACAGGGCTCTAATGAAAAACTGTTTTTT. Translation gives CASSEQGSNEKLFF.

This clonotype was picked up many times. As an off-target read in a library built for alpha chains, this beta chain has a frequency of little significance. The CDR3, as DNA: TGTGCCAGCAGCTTTGGCCAGGAGGACGAGCAGTACTTC. This sequence encodes CASSFGQEDEQYF. This chain links TRBV5-8 with TRBJ2-7, with TRBD2 as a possible D gene (5 bases). The ends were cut back, 2 bases at V and 5 bases at J, with 11 bases in the middle. The CDR3 covers 13 residues. Germline V CDR1 and CDR2: SGHTS, YDEGEE.

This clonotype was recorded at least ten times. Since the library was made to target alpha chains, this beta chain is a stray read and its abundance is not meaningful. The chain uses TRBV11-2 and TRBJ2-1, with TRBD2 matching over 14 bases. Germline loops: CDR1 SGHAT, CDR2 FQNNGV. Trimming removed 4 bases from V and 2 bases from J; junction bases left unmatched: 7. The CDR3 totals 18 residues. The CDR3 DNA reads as TGTGCCAGCAGCTCCCCCGGGACTAGCGGGAGAACCTACAATGAGCAGTTCTTC. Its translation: CASSSPGTSGRTYNEQFF.

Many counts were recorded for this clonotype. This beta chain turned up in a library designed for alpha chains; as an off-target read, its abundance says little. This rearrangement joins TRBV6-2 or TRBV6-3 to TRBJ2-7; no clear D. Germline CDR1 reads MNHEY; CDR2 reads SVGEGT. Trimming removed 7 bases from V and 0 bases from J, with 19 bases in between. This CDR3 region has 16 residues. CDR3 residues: CASKKFGQEISYEQYF. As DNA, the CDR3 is TGTGCCAGCAAAAAATTCGGGCAGGAAATCTCCTACGAGCAGTACTTC.

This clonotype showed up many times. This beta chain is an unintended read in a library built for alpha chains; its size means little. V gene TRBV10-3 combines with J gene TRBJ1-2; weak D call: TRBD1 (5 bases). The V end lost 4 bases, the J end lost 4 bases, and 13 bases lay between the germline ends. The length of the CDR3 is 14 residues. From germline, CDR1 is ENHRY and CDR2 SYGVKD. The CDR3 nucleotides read TGTGCCATCAGTGGACCACGGGGCGCCTATGGCTACACCTTC. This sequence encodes CAISGPRGAYGYTF.

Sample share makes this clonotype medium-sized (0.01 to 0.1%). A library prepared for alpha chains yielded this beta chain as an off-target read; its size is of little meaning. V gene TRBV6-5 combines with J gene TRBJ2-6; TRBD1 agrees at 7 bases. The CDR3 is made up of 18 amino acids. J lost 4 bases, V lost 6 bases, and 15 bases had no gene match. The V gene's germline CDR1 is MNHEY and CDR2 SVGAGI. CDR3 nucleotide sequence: TGTGCCAGCAGGTCCTGGGCGAGGGGGCTGGTGGGGGCCAACGTCCTGACTTTC. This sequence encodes CASRSWARGLVGANVLTF.

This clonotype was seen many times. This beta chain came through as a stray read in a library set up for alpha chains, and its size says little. The CDR3 protein is CSASSGLQGYTF. CDR3 DNA: TGCAGTGCTAGTTCTGGGTTGCAGGGCTACACCTTC. This sequence joins TRBV20-1 and TRBJ1-2; D is uncertain. V was trimmed by 3 bases and J by 8 bases, leaving 13 bases between them. The CDR3 contains 12 residues. Per the germline V gene, CDR1 is DFQATT and CDR2 is SNEGSKA (reference sequence).